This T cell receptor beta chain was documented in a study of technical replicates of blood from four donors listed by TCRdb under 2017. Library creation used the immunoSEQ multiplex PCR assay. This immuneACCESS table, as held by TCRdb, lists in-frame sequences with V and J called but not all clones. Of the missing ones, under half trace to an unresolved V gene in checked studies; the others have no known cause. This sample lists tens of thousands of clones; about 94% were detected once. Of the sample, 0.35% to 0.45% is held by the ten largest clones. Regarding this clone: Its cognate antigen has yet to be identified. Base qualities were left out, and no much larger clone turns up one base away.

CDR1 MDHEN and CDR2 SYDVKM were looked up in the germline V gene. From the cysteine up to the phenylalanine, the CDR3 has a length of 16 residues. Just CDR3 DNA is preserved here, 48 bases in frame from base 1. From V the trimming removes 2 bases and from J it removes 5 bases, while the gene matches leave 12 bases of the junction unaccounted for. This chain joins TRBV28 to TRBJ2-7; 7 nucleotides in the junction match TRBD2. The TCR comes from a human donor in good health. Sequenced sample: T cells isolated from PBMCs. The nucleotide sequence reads TGTGCCAGCAGTTTACAAATCGGACTAGTATCAGACGAGCAGTACTTC. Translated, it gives CASSLQIGLVSDEQYF. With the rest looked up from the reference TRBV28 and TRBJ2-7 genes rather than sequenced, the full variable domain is DVKVTQSSRYLVKRTGEKVFLECVQDMDHENMFWYRQDPGLGLRLIYFSYDVKMKEKGDIPEGYSVSREKKERFSLILESASTNQTSMYLCASSLQIGLVSDEQYFGPGTRLTVT.